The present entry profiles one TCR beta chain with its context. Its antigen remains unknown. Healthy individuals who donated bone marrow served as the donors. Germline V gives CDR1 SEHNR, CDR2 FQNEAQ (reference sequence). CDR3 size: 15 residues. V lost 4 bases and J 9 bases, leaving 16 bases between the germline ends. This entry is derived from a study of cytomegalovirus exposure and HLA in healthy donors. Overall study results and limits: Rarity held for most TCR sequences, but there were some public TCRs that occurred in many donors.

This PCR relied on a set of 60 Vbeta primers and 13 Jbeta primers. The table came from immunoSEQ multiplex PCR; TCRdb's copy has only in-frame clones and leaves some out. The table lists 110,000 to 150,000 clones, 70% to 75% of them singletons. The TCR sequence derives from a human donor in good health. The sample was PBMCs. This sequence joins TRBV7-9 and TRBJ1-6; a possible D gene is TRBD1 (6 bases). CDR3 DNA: TGTGCCAGCAGCTCCCCGGACAGAGTAGGTTCACCCCTCCACTTT. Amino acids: CASSSPDRVGSPLHF.